The clone carrying this TCR beta chain was seen a handful of times. Antigen: not known. This sample is drawn from a study of shared clonotypes between healthy human individuals. The test was conducted at deep level. Assay: immunoSEQ multiplex PCR; the TCRdb copy retains only in-frame clones and omits some. The sample consists of some 530,000 clones, approximately 82% of them appearing once. CDR1 is SGHAT, CDR2 FQNNGV, per germline. Trimming stripped 5 bases from V and 5 bases from J, with 15 bases between. The length of the CDR3 is 14 residues. General observations from the study: With few donors, the genetic and exposure-history diversity represented was limited.

The chain joins TRBV11-2 to TRBJ2-5, with a possible D match to TRBD1 (5 bases). The sample comprised PBMCs. This sequence was found in a woman aged 40 to 50 in good health. Some clones in this sample may be carry-over from other donors' samples. CDR3 sequence reads: CASSASRVSETQYF. DNA for the CDR3: TGTGCCAGCAGCGCTTCCAGGGTGTCGGAGACCCAGTACTTC.